The clone carrying this T cell receptor (beta chain) showed up just a few times. Its antigen is currently unknown. The sample is drawn from a study of vaccination and CD4 T cells after COVID-19. In the study overall: Cells were stimulated with overlapping spike peptide pools from SARS-CoV-2, HCoV-NL63, HCoV-OC43 and HCoV-229E.

This CDR3 is built from 13 residues. Germline V gene data show CDR1 as DFQATT and CDR2 as SNEGSKA (reference sequence). V lost 2 bases, J lost 2 bases, and 7 bases lay in between. The treatment here: approximately 10-day PBMC culture with coronavirus spike peptide pools or control peptides (ViraFEST assay). Cultures used more than 1.5 million PBMCs per well, 7.5 to 10 IU/ml IL-2 and approximately 9.5 ug/ml peptides. Cultured CD4+ T cells had their DNA profiled by the Oncomine TCR Beta short-read assay. TCRdb re-called the PCR reads with MiXCR, one entry per CDR3 protein. The repertoire consists of about 12,000 distinct CDR3 sequences, with over 25% occurring once and the leading ten covering approximately 12%.

The sequence derives from a human donor who had recovered from COVID-19. This sample comprised CD4+ T cells from blood, cultured in vitro, obtained after SARS-CoV-2 vaccination. The rearrangement links TRBV20-1 to TRBJ1-3; a possible D gene is TRBD1 (5 bases). CDR3 sequence: CSARLGAGNTIYF. DNA of the CDR3: TGCAGTGCTAGATTAGGGGCTGGAAACACCATATATTTT.